These 25 T cell receptor beta chains were all obtained from the same sample, sequenced in a study of T-cell reconstitution after alpha-beta-depleted transplantation in children. Unique molecular identifiers were incorporated into the prepared TCRbeta library. One entry per CDR3 protein results from TCRdb running MiXCR on the PCR reads. The table has 400,000 to 450,000 distinct CDR3 sequences, 43% seen once. Source: PBMCs, taken before TCRalphabeta/CD19-depleted stem cell transplant. These TCRs come from a girl under 10 years old with aplastic anemia, due to receive a stem cell transplant.

V is TRBV7-2 and J is TRBJ2-3; TRBD2 is a possible D gene (6 bases). This CDR3 region has 16 residues. V lost 2 bases to trimming and J lost 1 base, with 13 bases between them. CDR1 SGHTA and CDR2 FQGNSA come from the germline V gene. The CDR3 is CASSLTYPSGTDTQYF. CDR3 DNA sequence: TGTGCCAGCAGCTTAACCTACCCTAGCGGCACAGATACGCAGTATTTT.

The chain uses TRBV3-1 and TRBJ2-7; possibly TRBD2 for D (6 bases). V was pared by 5 bases and J by 5 bases, with 10 bases between. The CDR3 covers 12 residues. CDR1 is LGHDT, CDR2 YNNKEL, per germline (reference sequence). The CDR3 DNA reads as TGTGCCAGCAGCGGAGGGAGCAACGAGCAGTACTTC. Translation: CASSGGSNEQYF.

The chain links TRBV7-2 to TRBJ2-3; D is ambiguous. In germline, CDR1 is SGHTA, CDR2 FQGNSA. V lost 2 bases and J 4 bases, leaving 7 bases between the germline ends. The CDR3 has 13 amino acids. CDR3 DNA sequence: TGTGCCAGCAGCTTACTGTTTCCAGATACGCAGTATTTT. It encodes CASSLLFPDTQYF.

The V gene is TRBV29-1, the J gene TRBJ2-7; D unresolved. The CDR3 runs 13 residues. Germline-derived CDR1 and CDR2 are SQVTM and ANQGSEA. Between the trimmed V and J ends, which lost 3 bases and 2 bases, there was a span of 11 bases. CDR3 nucleotide sequence: TGCAGCGTTGAGGGTGGACCTGCCTACGAGCAGTACTTC. As protein: CSVEGGPAYEQYF.

The rearrangement uses TRBV5-1 and TRBJ2-6; tentatively, D is TRBD2 (5 bases). The V and J ends lost 3 bases and 0 bases respectively, with 13 bases between them. Germline V gene lookup returns CDR1 SGHRS and CDR2 YFSETQ. CDR3 length: 17 amino acids. The CDR3 DNA reads as TGCGCCAGCAGCTGGGCGAGGGCGTTCTCTGGGGCCAACGTCCTGACTTTC. This encodes CASSWARAFSGANVLTF.

There are many counts of this clonotype. CDR3 region: CASSGRVGYTF. In nucleotides, the CDR3 is TGCGCCAGCAGTGGCAGGGTTGGCTACACCTTC. This chain uses TRBV10-2 with TRBJ1-2; a weak D match, TRBD1 (5 bases). V lost 4 bases and J lost 7, with 7 bases in between. The CDR3 consists of 11 residues. Germline CDR1 and CDR2: WSHSY and SAAADI.

As to this clonotype: This may be a read error: a much more frequent sequence differs by one nucleotide. The rearrangement uses TRBV29-1 and TRBJ2-1; possibly TRBD1 or TRBD2 for D (5 bases each). V was shortened by 4 bases and J by 4 bases, with 5 bases between the two germline ends. The CDR3 is made up of 11 amino acids. Germline CDR1 SQVTM, CDR2 ANQGSEA. The CDR3: CSVGGYNEQFF. In DNA, the CDR3 is TGCAGCGTTGGGGGGTACAATGAGCAGTTCTTC.

The sample holds many counts of this clonotype. Written as DNA, the CDR3 is TGTGCCAGCAGTGAGGTGGGACGCAATCAGCCCCAGCATTTT. Translated, it gives CASSEVGRNQPQHF. The V gene is TRBV11-2, the J gene TRBJ1-5, with a weak D call TRBD1 (5 bases). Trimming pared 6 bases from V and 2 bases from J, leaving 11 bases between. CDR3 length: 14 residues. Germline-derived CDR1 and CDR2 are SGHAT and FQNNGV.

The CDR3 sequence is CSARFYGYTF. The CDR3 bases are TGCAGTGCTAGATTCTATGGCTACACCTTC. This chain links TRBV20-1 with TRBJ1-2; D is unresolved. This CDR3 has 10 residues. Germline V CDR1 and CDR2: DFQATT, SNEGSKA (reference sequence). Trimming shortened V by 2 bases and J by 4 bases, and 2 bases separated the two germline ends.

The rearrangement links TRBV15 to TRBJ2-3; D is perhaps TRBD2 (7 bases). V was shortened by 4 bases and J by 4 bases, with 15 bases between the two germline ends. Germline CDR1 LNHNV, CDR2 YYDKDF (reference sequence). The CDR3 loop spans 15 amino acids. This CDR3 is CATSKGGPAADTQYF. Here the CDR3 DNA reads TGTGCCACCAGCAAGGGGGGGCCAGCCGCAGATACGCAGTATTTT. Supplemented by reference TRBV15 and TRBJ2-3, the full variable domain reads DAMVIQNPRYQVTQFGKPVTLSCSQTLNHNVMYWYQQKSSQAPKLLFHYYDKDFNNEADTPDNFQSRRPNTSFCFLDIRSPGLGDTAMYLCATSKGGPAADTQYFGPGTRLTVL.

V usage is TRBV5-1 and J usage is TRBJ2-5, with D unresolved. Trimming pared 0 bases from V and 4 bases from J, leaving 13 bases between. This CDR3 is 15 amino acids long. Germline values: CDR1 SGHRS, CDR2 YFSETQ. The CDR3 sequence is CASSLASGGRETQYF. CDR3 coding DNA: TGCGCCAGCAGCTTGGCCTCGGGCGGTAGAGAGACCCAGTACTTC.

The chain links TRBV7-2 to TRBJ2-6; TRBD1 might be the D (6 bases). Trimming pared 5 bases from V and 2 bases from J, leaving 16 bases between. This CDR3 is 17 amino acids long. CDR1 and CDR2 (germline): SGHTA, FQGNSA. The CDR3 DNA reads as TGTGCCAGCAGCCCACCAACAGGGTTGCCTGGGGCCAACGTCCTGACTTTC. Encoded protein: CASSPPTGLPGANVLTF.

This clonotype was detected ten times or more. The V call is TRBV14, the J call TRBJ2-5; D uncertain. CDR1 SGHDN and CDR2 FVKESK come from the germline V gene. The CDR3 has 14 amino acids. V lost 0 bases to trimming and J lost 1 base, with 6 bases between them. This CDR3 reads CASSQDTVQETQYF. Here the CDR3 DNA reads TGTGCCAGCAGCCAAGACACAGTCCAAGAGACCCAGTACTTC.

The rearrangement joins TRBV20-1 to TRBJ2-5; no reliable D call. Trimming removed 6 bases from V and 7 bases from J, with 15 bases in between. This CDR3 is built from 12 residues. In germline, CDR1 is DFQATT, CDR2 SNEGSKA (reference sequence). The CDR3 here is CSASGPAGTQYF. The CDR3, as DNA: TGCAGTGCCTCGGGCCCGGCCGGGACCCAGTACTTC.

This clonotype was detected only a few times. The chain recombines TRBV21-1 with TRBJ2-5; the table names TRBD2, a call not compared with the DNA. TRBV21-1 is a pseudogene locus. This CDR3 is 17 amino acids long. CDR3 protein: CASSKEASGRSQETQYF. CDR3 DNA sequence: TGTGCCAGCAGCAAAGAAGCTAGCGGGAGGTCCCAAGAGACCCAGTACTTC.

The chain carries TRBV5-1 and TRBJ2-6, with no clear D. V gave up 0 bases and J gave up 1 base, with 5 bases separating them. The V gene's germline CDR1 is SGHRS and CDR2 YFSETQ. The CDR3 spans 15 residues. The CDR3 DNA follows: TGCGCCAGCAGCTTGGAAATGTCTGGGGCCAACGTCCTGACTTTC. This encodes CASSLEMSGANVLTF. Combining the CDR3 with reference TRBV5-1 and TRBJ2-6 gives the whole variable domain KAGVTQTPRYLIKTRGQQVTLSCSPISGHRSVSWYQQTPGQGLQFLFEYFSETQRNKGNFPGRFSGRQFSNSRSEMNVSTLELGDSALYLCASSLEMSGANVLTFGAGSRLTVL.

Many counts were recorded for this clonotype. The chain couples TRBV11-2 to TRBJ2-3, with unresolved D. V lost 2 bases and J lost 1, with 7 bases in between. CDR3 length equals 14 residues. The germline V gene encodes CDR1 SGHAT and CDR2 FQNNGV. In DNA form, the CDR3 reads TGTGCCAGCAGCTTACTGCTAGGCACAGATACGCAGTATTTT. Amino acid sequence: CASSLLLGTDTQYF.

This sequence joins TRBV20-1 and TRBJ2-1, with a tentative D call TRBD2 (5 bases). Trimming shortened V by 3 bases and J by 6 bases, and 9 bases separated the two germline ends. The CDR3 has 12 amino acids. From germline, CDR1 is DFQATT and CDR2 SNEGSKA (reference sequence). CDR3 in DNA: TGCAGTGCTAGGACGGAGGCCAATGAGCAGTTCTTC. As protein: CSARTEANEQFF.

The chain links TRBV18 to TRBJ2-1; 14 bases agree with TRBD2. Per the germline V gene, CDR1 is KGHSH and CDR2 is LQKENI. The V and J ends lost 2 bases and 2 bases, in that order; junction bases with no gene match: 5. There are 18 residues in the CDR3. The CDR3, as DNA: TGTGCCAGCTCACCAAGGCGGACTAGCGGGGGGCCCTACAATGAGCAGTTCTTC. It codes for CASSPRRTSGGPYNEQFF.

The DNA for the CDR3 is TGCGCCAGCAGCCCTCCCTCCGGGGGGCGCTTGGAGGGCTACACCTTC. Translated, it gives CASSPPSGGRLEGYTF. The rearrangement links TRBV4-1 to TRBJ1-2; TRBD1 might be the D (6 bases). This CDR3 has 16 amino acids. V was cut by 4 bases and J by 8 bases, with 23 bases left in between. In germline, CDR1 is MGHRA, CDR2 YSYEKL.

The CDR3, as DNA: TGTGCCACCGAACATGGGAACACTGAAGCTTTCTTT. It encodes CATEHGNTEAFF. This sequence joins TRBV10-3 and TRBJ1-1; D ambiguous. This CDR3 comprises 12 residues. Germline values: CDR1 ENHRY, CDR2 SYGVKD. V shed 10 bases and J shed 1 base, with 10 bases lying between them.

This clonotype was recorded only once. The V call is TRBV12-3 or TRBV12-4, the J call TRBJ2-3, with D perhaps matching TRBD1 (5 bases). The V end lost 7 bases, the J end lost 2 bases, and 16 bases lay between the germline ends. The CDR3 has 15 amino acids. CDR3 nucleotide sequence: TGTGCCAGCACCATCGACAGCAGGATCACAGATACGCAGTATTTT. It specifies CASTIDSRITDTQYF.

This clonotype was detected many times. The chain couples TRBV20-1 to TRBJ2-1; TRBD2 agrees at 9 bases. Unmatched junction bases numbered 6, after V lost 1 base and J lost 5 bases. This CDR3 has 15 residues. The germline V gene has CDR1 DFQATT and CDR2 SNEGSKA (reference sequence). The CDR3 DNA reads as TGCAGTGCTAGAGTCCCACTAGCGGGTGACAATGAGCAGTTCTTC. Translated: CSARVPLAGDNEQFF.

The table lists this clonotype with a count of one. The chain is built from TRBV5-1 and TRBJ1-1; weak D call: TRBD1 (6 bases). V gave up 2 bases and J gave up 5 bases, with 13 bases separating them. The CDR3 has 14 amino acids. Germline V gene sequence: CDR1 SGHRS, CDR2 YFSETQ. The CDR3 reads CASSFQGYQTEAFF. The DNA of the CDR3 is TGCGCCAGCAGCTTCCAGGGGTACCAGACTGAAGCTTTCTTT.

This clonotype was seen many times. This chain connects TRBV15 to TRBJ2-7; D is ambiguous. The CDR3 is 14 amino acids. Germline assignment: CDR1 LNHNV and CDR2 YYDKDF (reference sequence). Trimming took off 0 bases at V and 1 base at J, with 7 bases between the two ends. CDR3 nucleotides: TGTGCCACCAGCAGAGACAGCTCGTCCTACGAGCAGTACTTC. This gives the protein CATSRDSSSYEQYF.